This T cell receptor beta chain appears in the sequencing data of a study of cytomegalovirus exposure and HLA in healthy donors. Both 60 Vbeta primers and 13 Jbeta primers went into the PCR. Method: immunoSEQ multiplex PCR; TCRdb's copy keeps in-frame clones and lacks some. The sample carries 80,000 or so clones, 75% recorded once. This CDR3 is 14 amino acids long. CDR1 and CDR2 from the germline V gene are SNHLY and FYNNEI. With 3 bases removed from V and 2 bases from J, the gap between germline ends came to 10 bases. Findings of the study overall: An analysis done earlier found most TCR beta V segments productive about 90% or about 30% of the time.

Turning to this clone: What it binds is unknown.

The genes are TRBV2 and TRBJ2-5, with unresolved D. This receptor was obtained from a woman aged 40 to 50 in good health and CMV-seronegative. The sequencing input was PBMCs. CDR3 in DNA: TGTGCCAGCAGTGACCGACACCAGCAAGAGACCCAGTACTTC. Amino acids: CASSDRHQQETQYF.